Included here is one T cell receptor beta chain sequence, with context. This entry comes from a study of shared clonotypes between healthy human individuals. The run depth of the assay was deep. Researchers divided each subset's genomic DNA evenly across several immunoSEQ plates. Unsorted PBMC contributed roughly 300 ng DNA, tens of thousands of T cell genomes, to each replicate PCR. Profiling relied on immunoSEQ multiplex PCR, and the TCRdb table lists in-frame clones only, not all of them. The sample has fewer than 500,000 clones; nearly 80% are singletons. This CDR3 is built from 13 residues. Trimming stripped 4 bases from V and 0 bases from J, with 9 bases between. Germline V gives CDR1 SQVTM, CDR2 ANQGSEA.

The sequence came from a woman aged 40 to 50 in good health. Some clones in this sample may be carry-over from other donors' samples. The J gene is TRBJ1-1, the V gene TRBV29-1, with D uncertain. The specimen sequenced was PBMCs. CDR3 residues: CSVVYGMNTEAFF. DNA for the CDR3: TGCAGCGTTGTTTACGGCATGAACACTGAAGCTTTCTTT. Full variable domain (missing parts from reference TRBV29-1 and TRBJ1-1): SAVISQKPSRDICQRGTSLTIQCQVDSQVTMMFWYRQQPGQSLTLIATANQGSEATYESGFVIDKFPISRPNLTFSTLTVSNMSPEDSSIYLCSVVYGMNTEAFFGQGTRLTVV.